The present T cell receptor beta chain was sequenced within a study of T-cell reconstitution after alpha-beta-depleted transplantation in children. Study-level results: Reports say that about two months after transplant, the alpha-beta T cells came out of several hundred graft clones that had expanded. Surviving recipient T cells and intrathymic progenitors accounted for some patients' high TCRbeta diversity at day 60. Newly produced T cells mostly provided counts and TCRbeta diversity after one year, as hyperexpanded clones declined.

Germline CDR1 is SGHRS and CDR2 is YFSETQ. The CDR3 extends over 12 amino acids. V was trimmed by 1 base and J by 7 bases, leaving 8 bases between them. Unique molecular identifiers were incorporated into the prepared TCRbeta library. TCRdb passed the PCR reads through MiXCR, listing each CDR3 protein once. The table records approximately 800,000 distinct CDR3 sequences, 16% of them present only once. About this clonotype itself: What it binds is not known.

The sample in question was PBMCs, mostly from graft donor cells, obtained 360 days after TCRalphabeta/CD19-depleted stem cell transplant. The rearrangement uses TRBV5-1 and TRBJ1-1; unclear D gene. This receptor was obtained from a male patient aged 10 to 17 who had a stem cell transplant for acute lymphoblastic leukemia, so the T cells may come from the graft donor. The CDR3 here is CASSLIGFEAFF. CDR3 nucleotide sequence: TGCGCCAGCAGCTTGATCGGTTTTGAAGCTTTCTTT.